The sequence of this T cell receptor (beta chain) was determined in a study of preoperative IRX-2 immunotherapy in early breast cancer. The CDR3 runs to 16 residues. The V gene end was trimmed by 4 bases and the J gene end by 2 bases; junction bases not matched to a gene: 5. CDR1 is LNHDA and CDR2 is SQIVND in the germline V gene (reference sequence). Only in-frame clones appear in the TCRdb table, and some are missing; sequencing was by immunoSEQ multiplex PCR. The data contain around 40,000 clones, approximately 80% of them singletons. Regarding treatment: preoperative locoregional IRX-2 cytokine immunotherapy.

This TCR derives from a human donor with breast cancer. This specimen consisted of tumor tissue, obtained after IRX-2 immunotherapy. The rearrangement links TRBV19 to TRBJ2-6; 7 nucleotides align to TRBD1. Written as DNA, the CDR3 is TGTGCCAGTAGTACGCCAGGGGGAGCTGGGGCCAACGTCCTGACTTTC. This translates into CASSTPGGAGANVLTF.